One T cell receptor beta chain is described in this entry. The antigen remains undetermined. The V and J ends lost 3 bases and 7 bases, in that order; junction bases with no gene match: 18. This CDR3 region has 19 residues. Germline assignment: CDR1 LGHDT and CDR2 YNNKEL (reference sequence). This sample stems from a study of blood T cells in healthy people across ages. About the study: About one barcoded beta molecule was captured per two T cells (by template switching). Findings and caveats of the study: Per million T cells, TCR beta diversity dropped about linearly as age rose. Naive T cell percentage by flow cytometry tracked strongly with beta diversity.

Combining a sample-barcoded 5' primer with a J-beta primer mix, a second PCR ran for roughly 6 to 12 cycles. Researchers report that each sample yielded at least 3 million CDR3-containing paired-end reads. From the 5' RACE reads, TCRdb called clonotypes with MiXCR, one entry per CDR3 protein. The sample lists about 400,000 distinct CDR3 sequences, over 45% occurring once. The receptor was derived from a man aged 60 to 69 in good health. The sequencing input was blood. The chain recombines TRBV3-1 with TRBJ2-1; TRBD2 matches 10 bases. The CDR3 reads CASSHTPSSGSGSRNEQFF. The CDR3 DNA reads as TGTGCCAGCAGCCATACCCCTTCTAGCGGGAGTGGTTCAAGGAATGAGCAGTTCTTC.